These 26 T cell receptor beta chains were all obtained from the same sample, sequenced in a study of memory CD4+ T cells and cytomegalovirus serostatus. The sort gate was single viable CD3+CD4+CD8-CD45RO+ cells for memory CD4+ T cells. Sequenced by immunoSEQ multiplex PCR; TCRdb stores in-frame clones only, minus some. This table holds about 39,000 clones, roughly four fifths found once. The sample was memory CD4+ T cells from blood. The source of these receptors is an adult in good health and CMV-seronegative.

V is TRBV5-4 and J is TRBJ2-3, with 8 bases that match TRBD1. This CDR3 is built from 16 residues. CDR1 and CDR2 (germline): SGHNT, YYREEE (reference sequence). Trimming at V came to 2 bases and at J to 2 bases, leaving 7 bases not matched to a gene. The CDR3 sequence: CASSLGPGGYTDTQYF. Written as DNA, the CDR3 is TGTGCCAGCAGCTTAGGACCAGGGGGCTACACAGATACGCAGTATTTT.

CDR3 DNA: TGTGCCAGCTCACGAAACCCTAACACTGAAGCTTTCTTT. Translating it yields CASSRNPNTEAFF. The rearrangement links TRBV18 to TRBJ1-1; D not certain. Between the trimmed V and J ends, which lost 4 bases and 2 bases, there was a span of 8 bases. The CDR3 has 13 residues. Germline assignment: CDR1 KGHSH and CDR2 LQKENI.

V and J are TRBV6-5 and TRBJ1-2; D is unclear. The CDR3 loop spans 11 amino acids. V was clipped by 4 bases and J by 8 bases, with 8 bases between them. Germline CDR1 MNHEY, CDR2 SVGAGI. CDR3 DNA sequence: TGTGCCAGCAGTTCCTCGGAAGGCTACACCTTC. It yields the protein CASSSSEGYTF.

This chain connects TRBV7-6 to TRBJ2-7; D gene unclear. Per germline, CDR1 SGHVS and CDR2 FNYEAQ. V dropped 1 base and J dropped 0 bases, with 7 bases sitting between them. The CDR3 has 14 amino acids. The CDR3 loop is CASSLDLSSYEQYF. In DNA form, the CDR3 reads TGTGCCAGCAGCTTAGACCTCAGCTCCTACGAGCAGTACTTC.

In this sample, this clone turned up a few times. V usage is TRBV11-2 and J usage is TRBJ1-1, with no clear D. Germline CDR1 is SGHAT and CDR2 is FQNNGV. This CDR3 has 13 residues. Trimming shortened V by 5 bases and J by 1 base, and 8 bases separated the two germline ends. The CDR3 DNA follows: TGTGCCAGCAGCCTCCTAACGAACACTGAAGCTTTCTTT. Protein sequence: CASSLLTNTEAFF.

The V call is TRBV11-3, the J call TRBJ2-1; 10 nucleotides line up with TRBD1. This CDR3 comprises 16 residues. Trimming took 3 bases from V and 3 from J; bases not matched to a gene: 5. Germline V gene lookup returns CDR1 SGHNT and CDR2 YENEEA. CDR3 sequence: CASSFGTGALYNEQFF. CDR3 DNA: TGTGCCAGCAGCTTCGGGACAGGGGCTCTCTACAATGAGCAGTTCTTC.

V is TRBV6-1 and J is TRBJ1-5; D is perhaps TRBD1 (5 bases). The CDR3 loop spans 14 amino acids. Trimming took 3 bases from V and 11 from J, leaving 17 bases between them. Germline CDR1 is MNHNS and CDR2 is SASEGT. DNA of the CDR3: TGTGCCAGCAGTGAGGGGACCGGTATTCGGGCCCAGCATTTT. This gives the protein CASSEGTGIRAQHF.

The CDR3: CASSLGPGQIYEQYF. In nucleotides, the CDR3 is TGTGCCAGCAGCTTGGGCCCAGGACAGATCTACGAGCAGTACTTC. This chain joins TRBV5-8 and TRBJ2-7; D is possibly TRBD1 (6 bases). The CDR3 consists of 15 residues. Between the trimmed V and J ends, which lost 0 bases and 3 bases, there was a span of 13 bases. The germline CDR1 and CDR2 sequences are SGHTS and YDEGEE.

The chain is built from TRBV7-2 and TRBJ2-7, with 9 positions matching TRBD1. The V gene end was trimmed by 0 bases and the J gene end by 3 bases; junction bases not matched to a gene: 6. Per the germline V gene, CDR1 is SGHTA and CDR2 is FQGNSA. This CDR3 spans 16 amino acids. CDR3 DNA: TGTGCCAGCAGCTTAGCGTCAAGGACAGGGGACTACGAGCAGTACTTC. Protein sequence: CASSLASRTGDYEQYF.

This chain connects TRBV12-5 to TRBJ1-2; the match to TRBD1 covers 8 bases. With V trimmed by 7 bases and J by 3 bases, 19 bases remained unmatched. The CDR3 runs 18 residues. Germline loops: CDR1 LGHNT, CDR2 FRNRAP. The DNA for the CDR3 is TGTGCTAGTGCCCACTTCAGGGGGCCCTCCCCCTTTGACTATGGCTACACCTTC. Protein: CASAHFRGPSPFDYGYTF. Using reference TRBV12-5 and TRBJ1-2 for the parts outside the CDR3, the full variable domain is DARVTQTPRHKVTEMGQEVTMRCQPILGHNTVFWYRQTMMQGLELLAYFRNRAPLDDSGMPKDRFSAEMPDATLATLKIQPSEPRDSAVYFCASAHFRGPSPFDYGYTFGSGTRLTVV.

The chain employs TRBV29-1 and TRBJ1-1; D is uncertain. V lost 0 bases and J lost 8, with 4 bases in between. Germline V lookup: CDR1 SQVTM, CDR2 ANQGSEA. The CDR3 is made up of 10 amino acids. In DNA form, the CDR3 reads TGCAGCGTTGAAGAAAGGGAAGCTTTCTTT. The encoded protein is CSVEEREAFF.

This chain connects TRBV11-2 to TRBJ1-2; TRBD1 might be the D (6 bases). In germline, CDR1 is SGHAT, CDR2 FQNNGV. This CDR3 has 15 amino acids. V dropped 1 base and J dropped 8 bases, with 17 bases sitting between them. CDR3 sequence: CASSLGGGRAGGYTF. CDR3 coding DNA: TGTGCCAGCAGCTTAGGTGGGGGCCGCGCTGGGGGCTACACCTTC.

The CDR3 coding sequence is TGTGCCAGTAGTTTTAAGGGGGCAGGCAATCAGCCCCAGCATTTT. It specifies CASSFKGAGNQPQHF. The chain is built from TRBV19 and TRBJ1-5; 7 bases match TRBD1. CDR3 length: 15 amino acids. V lost 5 bases and J lost 2; bases outside the gene matches: 6. Germline CDR1 reads LNHDA; CDR2 reads SQIVND (reference sequence).

J is TRBJ1-1 and V is TRBV6-1; 7 bases map to TRBD1. CDR1 MNHNS and CDR2 SASEGT come from the germline V gene. The CDR3 has 14 amino acids. The V gene end was trimmed by 10 bases and the J gene end by 4 bases; junction bases not matched to a gene: 12. CDR3 sequence: CATPKDRAGTEAFF. The CDR3 region has the DNA TGTGCCACACCAAAAGACAGGGCCGGCACTGAAGCTTTCTTT.

The chain uses TRBV7-9 and TRBJ1-4; D is possibly TRBD1 (6 bases). Germline CDR1 SEHNR, CDR2 FQNEAQ (reference sequence). The CDR3 has 15 residues. V lost 1 base to trimming and J lost 7 bases, with 13 bases between them. The CDR3 DNA is TGTGCCAGCAGCTTAGAAGCGACAGGAGGTGAAAAACTGTTTTTT. Translating gives CASSLEATGGEKLFF. Based on the CDR3 plus reference TRBV7-9 and TRBJ1-4, the full variable domain is DTGVSQNPRHKITKRGQNVTFRCDPISEHNRLYWYRQTLGQGPEFLTYFQNEAQLEKSRLLSDRFSAERPKGSFSTLEIQRTEQGDSAMYLCASSLEATGGEKLFFGSGTQLSVL.

The CDR3 DNA reads TGTGCCAGCAGCTCACAGGGTAAAGGGAACAATCAGCCCCAGCATTTT. Translated: CASSSQGKGNNQPQHF. The chain carries TRBV7-9 and TRBJ1-5, with D tentatively TRBD1 (6 bases). Germline-derived CDR1 and CDR2 are SEHNR and FQNEAQ (reference sequence). CDR3 length equals 16 residues. The V end was cut by 4 bases, the J end by 3 bases, with 16 bases between.

This clone was seen once. The rearrangement links TRBV29-1 to TRBJ2-2, with D unclear. The germline V gene encodes CDR1 SQVTM and CDR2 ANQGSEA. V was pared by 7 bases and J by 1 base, with 10 bases between. The CDR3 spans 13 residues. CDR3 in amino acids: CSANQRNTGELFF. CDR3 in DNA: TGCAGCGCCAATCAGAGGAACACCGGGGAGCTGTTTTTT.

This chain connects TRBV11-2 to TRBJ2-7; D gene unclear. The V gene's germline CDR1 is SGHAT and CDR2 FQNNGV. V was pared by 1 base and J by 2 bases, with 6 bases between. This CDR3 contains 13 residues. The CDR3 is CASSLASPYEQYF. In DNA, the CDR3 is TGTGCCAGCAGCTTAGCGTCCCCCTACGAGCAGTACTTC.

The V and J genes are TRBV7-8 and TRBJ2-7; maybe TRBD2 (6 bases). CDR3 length equals 16 residues. Trimming took off 5 bases at V and 0 bases at J, with 17 bases between the two ends. CDR1 SGHVS and CDR2 FQNEAQ come from the germline V gene. The CDR3 reads CASSPRRGTRSYEQYF. The DNA for the CDR3 is TGTGCCAGCAGCCCCAGGAGGGGAACACGCTCCTACGAGCAGTACTTC.

V is TRBV19 and J is TRBJ1-5, with a tentative D call TRBD1 (5 bases). V lost 3 bases and J 5 bases, leaving 8 bases between the germline ends. The CDR3 spans 13 residues. The germline gives CDR1 LNHDA, CDR2 SQIVND (reference sequence). CDR3 sequence reads: CASSMGRDQPQHF. In DNA form, the CDR3 reads TGTGCCAGTAGTATGGGCAGGGATCAGCCCCAGCATTTT.

The chain links TRBV15 to TRBJ2-6, with a tentative D call TRBD2 (5 bases). This CDR3 comprises 17 residues. The V end was cut by 0 bases, the J end by 2 bases, with 11 bases between. The germline V gene has CDR1 LNHNV and CDR2 YYDKDF (reference sequence). Here the CDR3 reads CATSRDPGTAGANVLTF. The CDR3 bases are TGTGCCACCAGCAGAGATCCGGGAACGGCTGGGGCCAACGTCCTGACTTTC.

The V call is TRBV5-5, the J call TRBJ1-4, with D maybe TRBD1 (6 bases). CDR1 and CDR2 (germline): SGHKS, YYEKEE (reference sequence). Trimming left V 0 bases short and J 0 bases short, with 21 bases between. This CDR3 is built from 20 residues. The CDR3 protein is CASSLEIFRGAITTNEKLFF. CDR3 in DNA: TGTGCCAGCAGCTTGGAAATCTTCAGGGGCGCTATTACAACTAATGAAAAACTGTTTTTT.

The rearrangement uses TRBV7-7 and TRBJ2-2, with 9 bases that match TRBD1. CDR3 size: 19 residues. V trimming: 2 bases; J trimming: 3 bases; junction bases outside the gene matches: 13. Germline V gene sequence: CDR1 SSHAT, CDR2 FNYEAQ (reference sequence). In DNA form, the CDR3 reads TGTGCCAGCAGCTTATCGTGGTGGTCGGGACAGGGTGACACCGGGGAGCTGTTTTTT. It codes for CASSLSWWSGQGDTGELFF.

The genes are TRBV7-2 and TRBJ2-3; possible D gene TRBD2, 7 bases. Trimming removed 4 bases at V and 0 bases at J, with 11 bases between. The CDR3 contains 15 residues. The germline V gene has CDR1 SGHTA and CDR2 FQGNSA. For the CDR3, the DNA is TGTGCCAGCAGCTCGGCGGGGGCCAGCACAGATACGCAGTATTTT. It translates to CASSSAGASTDTQYF.

The chain employs TRBV7-2 and TRBJ2-7, with D hard to call. Trimming pared 4 bases from V and 4 bases from J, leaving 17 bases between. The germline CDR1 and CDR2 sequences are SGHTA and FQGNSA. This CDR3 region has 15 residues. DNA of the CDR3: TGTGCCAGCAGCTCTGGGGAACTCCGAGGTTACGAGCAGTACTTC. Translation: CASSSGELRGYEQYF.

The chain employs TRBV4-1 and TRBJ1-5; 11 bases fit TRBD1. Germline trimming cut 1 base from V and 4 bases from J; bases unmatched to any gene: 6. Per germline, CDR1 MGHRA and CDR2 YSYEKL. There are 17 residues in the CDR3. The CDR3 region is CASSQGGTGGGNQPQHF. CDR3 nucleotide sequence: TGCGCCAGCAGCCAAGGGGGGACAGGGGGTGGGAATCAGCCCCAGCATTTT.